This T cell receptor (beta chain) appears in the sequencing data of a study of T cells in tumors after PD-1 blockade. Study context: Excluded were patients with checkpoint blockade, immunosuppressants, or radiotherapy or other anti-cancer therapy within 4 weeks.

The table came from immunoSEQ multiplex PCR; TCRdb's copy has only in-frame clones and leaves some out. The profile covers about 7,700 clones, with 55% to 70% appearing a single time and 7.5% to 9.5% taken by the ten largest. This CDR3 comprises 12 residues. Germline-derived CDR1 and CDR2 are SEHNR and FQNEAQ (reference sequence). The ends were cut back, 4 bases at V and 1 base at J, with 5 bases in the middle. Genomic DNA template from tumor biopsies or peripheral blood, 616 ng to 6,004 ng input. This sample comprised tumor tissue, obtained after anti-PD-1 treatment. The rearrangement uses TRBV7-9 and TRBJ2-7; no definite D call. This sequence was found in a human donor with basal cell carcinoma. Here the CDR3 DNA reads TGTGCCAGCAGCTCCAATTCCTACGAGCAGTACTTC. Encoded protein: CASSSNSYEQYF.